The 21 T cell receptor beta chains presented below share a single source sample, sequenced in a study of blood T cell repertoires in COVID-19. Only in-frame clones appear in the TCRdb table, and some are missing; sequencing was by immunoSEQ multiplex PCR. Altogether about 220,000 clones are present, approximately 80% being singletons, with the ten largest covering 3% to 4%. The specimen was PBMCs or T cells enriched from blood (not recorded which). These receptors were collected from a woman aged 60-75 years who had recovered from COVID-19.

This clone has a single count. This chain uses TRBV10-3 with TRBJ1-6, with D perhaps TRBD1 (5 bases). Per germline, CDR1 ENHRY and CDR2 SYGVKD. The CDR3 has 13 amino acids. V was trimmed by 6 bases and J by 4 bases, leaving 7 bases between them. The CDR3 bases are TGTGCCATCAGGGACACATATAATTCACCCCTCCACTTT. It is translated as CAIRDTYNSPLHF.

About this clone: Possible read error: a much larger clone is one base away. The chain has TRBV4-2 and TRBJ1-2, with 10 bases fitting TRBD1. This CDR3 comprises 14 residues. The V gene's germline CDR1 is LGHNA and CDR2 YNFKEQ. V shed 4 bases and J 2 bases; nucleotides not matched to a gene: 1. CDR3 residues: CASSPGQGNYGYTF. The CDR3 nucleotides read TGTGCCAGCAGCCCGGGACAGGGGAACTATGGCTACACCTTC.

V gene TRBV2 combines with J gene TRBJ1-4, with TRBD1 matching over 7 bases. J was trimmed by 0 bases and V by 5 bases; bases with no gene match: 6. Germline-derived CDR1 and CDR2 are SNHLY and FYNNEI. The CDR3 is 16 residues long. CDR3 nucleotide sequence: TGTGCCAGCAGTCTACAGGGGCCAGCAACTAATGAAAAACTGTTTTTT. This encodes CASSLQGPATNEKLFF.

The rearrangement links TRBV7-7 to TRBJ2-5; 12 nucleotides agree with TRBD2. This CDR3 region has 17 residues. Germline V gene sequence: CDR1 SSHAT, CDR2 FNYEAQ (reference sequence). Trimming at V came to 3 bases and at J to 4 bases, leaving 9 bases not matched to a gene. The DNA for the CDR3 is TGTGCCAGCAGCTTTACTCCGCTAGCGGGAGGGTCAGAGACCCAGTACTTC. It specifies CASSFTPLAGGSETQYF. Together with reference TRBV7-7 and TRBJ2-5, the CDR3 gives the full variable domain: GAGVSQSPRYKVTKRGQDVTLRCDPISSHATLYWYQQALGQGPEFLTYFNYEAQPDKSGLPSDRFSAERPEGSISTLTIQRTEQRDSAMYRCASSFTPLAGGSETQYFGPGTRLLVL.

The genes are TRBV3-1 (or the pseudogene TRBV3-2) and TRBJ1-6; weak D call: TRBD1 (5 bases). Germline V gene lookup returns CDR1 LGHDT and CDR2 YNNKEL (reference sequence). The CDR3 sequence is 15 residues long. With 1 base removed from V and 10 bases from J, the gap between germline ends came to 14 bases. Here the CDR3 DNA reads TGTGCCAGCAGCCAAGGTGGAGGGGTGAACTCACCCCTCCACTTT. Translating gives CASSQGGGVNSPLHF.

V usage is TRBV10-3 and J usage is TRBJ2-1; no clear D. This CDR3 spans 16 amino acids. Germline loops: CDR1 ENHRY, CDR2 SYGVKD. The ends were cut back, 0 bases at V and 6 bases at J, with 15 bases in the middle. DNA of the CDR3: TGTGCCATCAGTGAGTCAGGAGCGCCGAGGTTCAATGAGCAGTTCTTC. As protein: CAISESGAPRFNEQFF.

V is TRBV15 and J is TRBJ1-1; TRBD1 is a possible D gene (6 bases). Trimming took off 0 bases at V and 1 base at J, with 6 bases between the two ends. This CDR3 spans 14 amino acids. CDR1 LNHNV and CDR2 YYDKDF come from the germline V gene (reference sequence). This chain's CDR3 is CATSRDRGNTEAFF. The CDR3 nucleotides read TGTGCCACCAGCAGAGACAGGGGGAACACTGAAGCTTTCTTT. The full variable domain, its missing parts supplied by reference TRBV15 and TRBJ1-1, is DAMVIQNPRYQVTQFGKPVTLSCSQTLNHNVMYWYQQKSSQAPKLLFHYYDKDFNNEADTPDNFQSRRPNTSFCFLDIRSPGLGDTAMYLCATSRDRGNTEAFFGQGTRLTVV.

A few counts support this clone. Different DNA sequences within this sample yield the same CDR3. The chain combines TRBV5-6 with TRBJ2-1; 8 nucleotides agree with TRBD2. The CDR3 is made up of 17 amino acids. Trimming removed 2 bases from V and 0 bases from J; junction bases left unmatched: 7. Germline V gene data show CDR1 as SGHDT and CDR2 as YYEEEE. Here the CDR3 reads CASSFSGGRISYNEQFF. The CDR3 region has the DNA TGTGCCAGCAGCTTTTCGGGGGGGAGGATCTCCTACAATGAGCAGTTCTTC.

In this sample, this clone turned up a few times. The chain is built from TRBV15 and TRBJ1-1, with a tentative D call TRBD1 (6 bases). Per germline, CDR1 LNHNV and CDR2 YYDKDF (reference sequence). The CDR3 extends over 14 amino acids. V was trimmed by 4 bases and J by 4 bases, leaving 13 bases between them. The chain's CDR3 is CATSISGQLTEAFF. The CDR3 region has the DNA TGTGCCACCAGCATATCGGGACAACTCACTGAAGCTTTCTTT.

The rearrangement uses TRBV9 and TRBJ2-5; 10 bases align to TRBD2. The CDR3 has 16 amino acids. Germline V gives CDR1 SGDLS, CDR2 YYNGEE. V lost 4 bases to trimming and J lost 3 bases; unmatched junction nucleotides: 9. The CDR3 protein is CASSPRSGRAKETQYF. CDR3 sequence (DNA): TGTGCCAGCAGCCCCCGCAGCGGGAGGGCCAAAGAGACCCAGTACTTC.

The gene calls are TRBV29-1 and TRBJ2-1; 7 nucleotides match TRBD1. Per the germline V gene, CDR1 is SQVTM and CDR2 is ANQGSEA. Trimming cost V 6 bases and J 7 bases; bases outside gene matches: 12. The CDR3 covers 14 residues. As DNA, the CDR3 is TGCAGCGTCCGGACAGGAGGTCTAGGGAATGAGCAGTTCTTC. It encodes CSVRTGGLGNEQFF.

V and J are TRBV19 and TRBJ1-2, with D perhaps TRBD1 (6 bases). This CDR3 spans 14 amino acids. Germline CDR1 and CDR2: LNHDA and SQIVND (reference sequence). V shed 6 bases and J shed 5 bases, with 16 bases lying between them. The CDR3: CASRGGGLGYGYTF. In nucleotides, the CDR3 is TGTGCCAGTAGGGGAGGGGGACTAGGGTATGGCTACACCTTC.

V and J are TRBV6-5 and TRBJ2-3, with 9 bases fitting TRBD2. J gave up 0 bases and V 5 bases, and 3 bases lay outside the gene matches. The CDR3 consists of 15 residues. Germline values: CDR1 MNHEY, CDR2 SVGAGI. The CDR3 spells CASSLAGTSTDTQYF. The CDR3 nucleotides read TGTGCCAGCAGTCTAGCGGGGACTAGCACAGATACGCAGTATTTT.

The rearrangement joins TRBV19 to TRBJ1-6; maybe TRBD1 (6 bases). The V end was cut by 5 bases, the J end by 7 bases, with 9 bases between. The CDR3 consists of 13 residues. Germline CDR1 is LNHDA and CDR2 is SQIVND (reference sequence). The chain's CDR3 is CASSGDKNSPLHF. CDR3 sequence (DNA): TGTGCCAGTAGTGGGGACAAGAATTCACCCCTCCACTTT.

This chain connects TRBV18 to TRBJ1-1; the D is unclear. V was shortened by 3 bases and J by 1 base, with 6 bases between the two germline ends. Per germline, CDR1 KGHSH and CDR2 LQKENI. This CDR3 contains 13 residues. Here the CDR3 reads CASSPTPNTEAFF. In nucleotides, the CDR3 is TGTGCCAGCTCACCCACACCGAACACTGAAGCTTTCTTT.

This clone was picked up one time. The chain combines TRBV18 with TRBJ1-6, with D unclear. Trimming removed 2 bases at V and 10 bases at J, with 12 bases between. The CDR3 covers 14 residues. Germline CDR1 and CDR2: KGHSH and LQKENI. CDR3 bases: TGTGCCAGCTCACCAGGGCAGGAGGTCTCACCCCTCCACTTT. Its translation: CASSPGQEVSPLHF.

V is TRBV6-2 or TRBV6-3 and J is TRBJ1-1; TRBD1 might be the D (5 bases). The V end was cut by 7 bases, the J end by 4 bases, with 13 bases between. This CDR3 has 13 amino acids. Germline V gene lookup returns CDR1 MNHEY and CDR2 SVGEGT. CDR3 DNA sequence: TGTGCCAGCACCCCGGGGCCGGTCACTGAAGCTTTCTTT. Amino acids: CASTPGPVTEAFF.

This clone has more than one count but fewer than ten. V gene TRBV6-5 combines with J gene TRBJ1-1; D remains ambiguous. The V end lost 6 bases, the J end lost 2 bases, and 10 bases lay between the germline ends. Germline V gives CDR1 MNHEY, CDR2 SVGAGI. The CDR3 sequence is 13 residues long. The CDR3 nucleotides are TGTGCCAGCAGGGAGTTTGTCAACACTGAAGCTTTCTTT. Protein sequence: CASREFVNTEAFF.

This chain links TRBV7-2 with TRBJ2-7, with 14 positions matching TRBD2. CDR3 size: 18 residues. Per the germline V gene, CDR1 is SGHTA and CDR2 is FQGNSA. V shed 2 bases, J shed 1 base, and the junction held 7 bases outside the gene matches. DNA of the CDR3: TGTGCCAGCAGCTTAATGGGACTAGCGGGGGCTTTTTCCTACGAGCAGTACTTC. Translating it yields CASSLMGLAGAFSYEQYF.

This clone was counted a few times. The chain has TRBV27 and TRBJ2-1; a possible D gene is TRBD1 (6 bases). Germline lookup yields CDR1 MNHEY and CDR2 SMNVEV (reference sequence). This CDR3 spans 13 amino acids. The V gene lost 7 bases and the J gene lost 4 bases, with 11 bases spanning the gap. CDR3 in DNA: TGTGCCAGCACCCAGAGGGGGTACAATGAGCAGTTCTTC. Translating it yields CASTQRGYNEQFF.

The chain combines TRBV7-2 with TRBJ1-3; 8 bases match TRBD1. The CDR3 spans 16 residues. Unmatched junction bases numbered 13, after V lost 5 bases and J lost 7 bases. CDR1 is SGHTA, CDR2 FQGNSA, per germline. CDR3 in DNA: TGTGCCAGCAGCAGGACAGGGACTGAGGAGGGCAACACCATATATTTT. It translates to CASSRTGTEEGNTIYF.